The source of this T cell receptor beta chain is a study of T-cell reconstitution after alpha-beta-depleted transplantation in children. Regarding this clonotype: What it binds is unknown.

CDR1 MGHDK and CDR2 SYGVNS come from the germline V gene. V dropped 6 bases and J dropped 6; count of bases not matched to a gene: 5. There are 13 residues in the CDR3. TCRbeta library construction was performed incorporating unique molecular identifiers. TCRdb re-analysed the PCR reads in MiXCR, keeping a single row per CDR3 protein. The sample shows approximately 1,000,000 distinct CDR3 sequences, roughly 29% of them seen only once. Study results and caveats: One year after transplant, T-cell counts and diversity came mostly from newly produced T cells. There were reportedly several hundred expanded graft clones from which alpha-beta T cells came about two months after transplant.

The clonotype originates from a boy in the first two years of life who had a stem cell transplant for SCID, so the T cells may come from the graft donor. The material sequenced was PBMCs, mostly from graft donor cells, taken 360 days after TCRalphabeta/CD19-depleted stem cell transplant. The chain recombines TRBV25-1 with TRBJ2-7; TRBD1 matches 10 bases. The CDR3 nucleotides read TGTGCCAGCAGGAGGGACAGGGGTGGCGAGCAGTACTTC. This encodes CASRRDRGGEQYF.